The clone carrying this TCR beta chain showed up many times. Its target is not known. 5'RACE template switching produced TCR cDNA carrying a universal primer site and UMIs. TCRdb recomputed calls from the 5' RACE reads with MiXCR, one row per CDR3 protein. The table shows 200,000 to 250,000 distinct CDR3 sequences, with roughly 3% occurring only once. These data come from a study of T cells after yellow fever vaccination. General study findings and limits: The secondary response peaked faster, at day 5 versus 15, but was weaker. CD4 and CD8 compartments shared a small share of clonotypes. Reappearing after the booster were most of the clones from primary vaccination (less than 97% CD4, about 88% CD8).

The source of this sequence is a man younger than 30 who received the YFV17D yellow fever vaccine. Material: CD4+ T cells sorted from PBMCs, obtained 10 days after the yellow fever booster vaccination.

CDR3 sequence reads: CAISADKRTTVEAFF. For the CDR3, the DNA is TGTGCCATCAGCGCAGACAAACGGACGACGGTTGAAGCTTTCTTT. This rearrangement joins TRBV10-3 to TRBJ1-1; D gene ambiguous. V lost 6 bases, J lost 7 bases, and 21 bases lay in between. Germline assignment: CDR1 ENHRY and CDR2 SYGVKD. CDR3 length: 15 residues.